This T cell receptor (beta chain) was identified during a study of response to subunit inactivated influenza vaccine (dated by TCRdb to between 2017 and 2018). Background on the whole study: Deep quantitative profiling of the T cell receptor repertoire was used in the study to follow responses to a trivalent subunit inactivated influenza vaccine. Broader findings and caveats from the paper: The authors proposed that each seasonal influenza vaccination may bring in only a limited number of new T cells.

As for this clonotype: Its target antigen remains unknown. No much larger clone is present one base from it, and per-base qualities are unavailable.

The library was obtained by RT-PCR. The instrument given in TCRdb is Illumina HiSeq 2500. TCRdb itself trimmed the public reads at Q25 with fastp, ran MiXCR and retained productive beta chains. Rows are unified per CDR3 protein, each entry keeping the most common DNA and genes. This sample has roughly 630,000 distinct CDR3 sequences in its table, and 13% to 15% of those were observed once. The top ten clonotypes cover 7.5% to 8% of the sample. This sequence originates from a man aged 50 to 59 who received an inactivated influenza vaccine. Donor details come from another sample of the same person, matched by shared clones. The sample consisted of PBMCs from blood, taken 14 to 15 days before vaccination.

In nucleotide form, the sequence is TGTGCCAGCAGCTTGGGACTAGCGGGGCTCTCCTACGAGCAGTACTTC. It is translated as CASSLGLAGLSYEQYF. The V gene is TRBV5-5 and the J gene is TRBJ2-7; a stretch of 11 junction bases matches TRBD2. From the germline V gene (reference sequence), CDR1 is SGHKS and CDR2 is YYEKEE. V loses 0 bases at its end and J loses 0 bases; junction bases beyond the gene matches: 2. Its CDR3 holds 16 amino acids, cysteine through phenylalanine. The read is trimmed to its CDR3 DNA, 48 bases read in frame from base 1. Supplemented by the reference TRBV5-5 and TRBJ2-7 proteins around the CDR3, the complete variable domain is DAGVTQSPTHLIKTRGQQVTLRCSPISGHKSVSWYQQVLGQGPQFIFQYYEKEERGRGNFPDRFSARQFPNYSSELNVNALLLGDSALYLCASSLGLAGLSYEQYFGPGTRLTVT.